The clone carrying this TCR beta chain was seen once. The data belong to a study of shared clonotypes between healthy human individuals. Here immunoSEQ multiplex PCR was the method, and the copy in TCRdb shows in-frame clones only, minus some. Of about 1 million clones listed, around 75% are singletons. With 2 bases removed from V and 1 base from J, the gap between germline ends came to 12 bases. The CDR3 has 15 residues. The germline V gene encodes CDR1 MGHRA and CDR2 YSYEKL. The chain couples TRBV4-1 to TRBJ2-7; possible D gene TRBD2, 6 bases. Input material: memory CD4+ T cells sorted from blood. The subset: CD45RA-negative fraction. This clonotype was sampled from a man aged 18 to 30 in good health. CDR3 nucleotides: TGCGCCAGCAGCCAACCGGGGGTCGGGTCCTACGAGCAGTACTTC. This sequence encodes CASSQPGVGSYEQYF.